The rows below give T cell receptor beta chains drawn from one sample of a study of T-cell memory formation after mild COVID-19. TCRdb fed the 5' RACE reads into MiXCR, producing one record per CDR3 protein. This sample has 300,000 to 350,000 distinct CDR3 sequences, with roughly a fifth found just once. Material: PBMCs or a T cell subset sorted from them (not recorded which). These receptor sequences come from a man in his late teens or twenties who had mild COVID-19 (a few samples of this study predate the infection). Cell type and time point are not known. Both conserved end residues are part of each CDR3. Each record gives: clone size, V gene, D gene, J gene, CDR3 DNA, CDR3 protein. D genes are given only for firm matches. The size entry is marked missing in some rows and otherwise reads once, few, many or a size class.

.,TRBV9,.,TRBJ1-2,TGTGCCAGCAGCGCCGGGGGGGACCTCTATGGCTACACCTTC,CASSAGGDLYGYTF
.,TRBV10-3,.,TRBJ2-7,TGTGCCATCAGTACCTCAGGAGCCGGGGAGAACTACGAGCAGTACTTC,CAISTSGAGENYEQYF
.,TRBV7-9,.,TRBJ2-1,TGTGCCAGCAGCTCGACTACGAGTGCTGAGCAGTTCTTC,CASSSTTSAEQFF
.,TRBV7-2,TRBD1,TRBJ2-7,TGTGCCAGCAGCTTAGGAAGCAGGGGGTTCGACGAGCAGTACTTC,CASSLGSRGFDEQYF
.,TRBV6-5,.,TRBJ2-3,TGTGCCAGCTTCCAACCGGGGGGCACAGATACGCAGTATTTT,CASFQPGGTDTQYF
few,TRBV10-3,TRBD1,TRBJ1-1,TGTGCCATCAGGACACTACAGGGGGTATCCACTGAAGCTTTCTTT,CAIRTLQGVSTEAFF
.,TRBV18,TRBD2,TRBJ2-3,TGTGCCAGCTCCCAGGGACTAGCGGGACGAGATACGCAGTATTTT,CASSQGLAGRDTQYF
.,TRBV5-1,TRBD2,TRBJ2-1,TGCGCCAGCAGCCAAGAACCGACTAGCGGGGGCTACAATGAGCAGTTCTTC,CASSQEPTSGGYNEQFF
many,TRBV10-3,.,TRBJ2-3,TGTGCCACCAGTCAAGGGGGGCCCACAGATACGCAGTATTTT,CATSQGGPTDTQYF
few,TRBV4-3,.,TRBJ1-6,TGCGCCAGCAGCCAAGACAGGGTTTTAACCCCCCTCCACTTT,CASSQDRVLTPLHF
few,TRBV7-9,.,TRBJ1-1,TGTGCCAGCAGCTTAGGTCTTGGCAGTGAAGCTTTCTTT,CASSLGLGSEAFF
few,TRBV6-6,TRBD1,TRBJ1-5,TGTGCCAGCAGTTACCCGGGACAGGGGGCTGGTCAGCCCCAGCATTTT,CASSYPGQGAGQPQHF
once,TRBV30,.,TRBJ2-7,TGTGCCTGGAGTGTGGGTTGGGGACACCACAACCTCTACGAGCAGTACTTC,CAWSVGWGHHNLYEQYF
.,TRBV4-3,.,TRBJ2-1,TGCGCCAGCAGCCAAGACCGAGGAGCTGCCTACAATGAGCAGTTCTTC,CASSQDRGAAYNEQFF
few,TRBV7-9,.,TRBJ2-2,TGTGCCAGCAGCTTCGAGGTGACGGCCGGGGAGCTGTTTTTT,CASSFEVTAGELFF
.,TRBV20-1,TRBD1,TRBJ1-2,TGCAGTGCTAGGCCGACAGGGGCTCTATGGGGCTACACCTTC,CSARPTGALWGYTF
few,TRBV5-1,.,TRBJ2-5,TGCGCCAGCAGCTCCCTGTCGGGGCAAGAGACCCAGTACTTC,CASSSLSGQETQYF
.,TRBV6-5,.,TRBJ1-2,TGTGCCAGCGGGAGAGTCTATGGCTACACCTTC,CASGRVYGYTF
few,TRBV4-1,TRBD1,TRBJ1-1,TGCGCCAGCAGCCAAGATTGGACAGGGGGCAAGATGAACACTGAAGCTTTCTTT,CASSQDWTGGKMNTEAFF
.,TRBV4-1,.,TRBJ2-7,TGCGCCAGCAGCCAAGAGAGACTATACGAGCAGTACTTC,CASSQERLYEQYF
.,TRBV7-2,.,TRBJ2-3,TGTGCCAGCGGATCTGGCACAGATACGCAGTATTTT,CASGSGTDTQYF
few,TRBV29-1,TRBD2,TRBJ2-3,TGCAGCGTTGAGGTTTGGGGCGGGGGGGCGTCAGATACGCAGTATTTT,CSVEVWGGGASDTQYF
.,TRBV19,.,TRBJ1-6,TGTGCCAGTAGTATCCGGACATTAAGCTCCTATAATTCACCCCTCCACTTT,CASSIRTLSSYNSPLHF
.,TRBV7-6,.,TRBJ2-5,TGTGCCAGCAGCTTAGGGGGCAGCCCAGGAGAGACCCAGTACTTC,CASSLGGSPGETQYF
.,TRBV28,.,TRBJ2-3,TGTGCCAGCAGCACCCTAGGGAATACGCAGTATTTT,CASSTLGNTQYF
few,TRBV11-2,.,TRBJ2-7,TGTGCCAGCAGCTTAGAATTGGGATACTCCTACGAGCAGTACTTC,CASSLELGYSYEQYF
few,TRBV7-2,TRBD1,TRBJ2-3,TGTGCCAGCAGCTTCCCCGGGACAGGGGGCATTAGCACAGATACGCAGTATTTT,CASSFPGTGGISTDTQYF
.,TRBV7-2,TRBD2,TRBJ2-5,TGTGCCAGCAGCTTAGATTTGGGGGGGTGGGAGACCCAGTACTTC,CASSLDLGGWETQYF
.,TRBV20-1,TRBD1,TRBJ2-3,TGCAGTGCTAGTCAACAGGGGGCTCGCACAGATACGCAGTATTTT,CSASQQGARTDTQYF
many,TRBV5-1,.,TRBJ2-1,TGCGCCAGCAGCTTGGTGGGGGGAAGCTCCTACAATGAGCAGTTCTTC,CASSLVGGSSYNEQFF
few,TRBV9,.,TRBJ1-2,TGTGCCAGCAGCGTAACGGTGGTTGTGGACTATGGCTACACCTTC,CASSVTVVVDYGYTF
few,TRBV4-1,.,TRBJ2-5,TGCGCCAGCAGCGTCCAGGGGGGAGAGACCCAGTACTTC,CASSVQGGETQYF
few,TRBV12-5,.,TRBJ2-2,TGTGCTAGTGGCTTTCAACACACCGGGGAGCTGTTTTTT,CASGFQHTGELFF
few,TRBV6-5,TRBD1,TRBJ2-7,TGTGCCAGCGGTGGACAGGTACCCTACGAGCAGTACTTC,CASGGQVPYEQYF
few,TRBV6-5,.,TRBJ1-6,TGTGCCAGCAGTCAAAGGGGCTATAATTCACCCCTCCACTTT,CASSQRGYNSPLHF
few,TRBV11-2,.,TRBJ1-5,TGTGCCAGCAGCGGTCGGATGGATCAGCCCCAGCATTTT,CASSGRMDQPQHF
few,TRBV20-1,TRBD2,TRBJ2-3,TGCAGTGCCCGCCTCGGGACTAGCGGGCGGTGGGCAGATACGCAGTATTTT,CSARLGTSGRWADTQYF
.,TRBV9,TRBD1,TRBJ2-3,TGTGCCAGCAGCGCGATGACAGGGGGGTTCGGAACAGATACGCAGTATTTT,CASSAMTGGFGTDTQYF
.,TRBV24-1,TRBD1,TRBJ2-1,TGTGCCACCAGTCACGAGGCAGGGGGCTACAATGAGCAGTTCTTC,CATSHEAGGYNEQFF
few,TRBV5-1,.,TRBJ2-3,TGCGCCAGCAGCCGCACAGCCGATAACACAGATACGCAGTATTTT,CASSRTADNTDTQYF
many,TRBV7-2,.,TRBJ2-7,TGTGCCAGCAGCTCAATAGGCGGGGCGCGGAACCAGTACTTC,CASSSIGGARNQYF
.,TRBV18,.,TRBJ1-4,TGTGCCAGCCAAACAGCCGCAACTAATGAAAAACTGTTTTTT,CASQTAATNEKLFF
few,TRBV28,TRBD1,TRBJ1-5,TGTGCCATCCTGGGACAGGGCAATCAGCCCCAGCATTTT,CAILGQGNQPQHF
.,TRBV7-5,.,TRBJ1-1,.,CISVPEASRTGLDTEAFF
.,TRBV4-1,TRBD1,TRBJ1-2,TGCGCCAGCAGCCAGGTTACGACAGGGGGCTATGGCTACACCTTC,CASSQVTTGGYGYTF
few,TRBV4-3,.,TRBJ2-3,TGCGCCAGCAGCCAAGATGGAAAAGCAGATACGCAGTATTTT,CASSQDGKADTQYF
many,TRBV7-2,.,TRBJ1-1,TGTGCCAGCAGCTTATATGGCACTGAAGCTTTCTTT,CASSLYGTEAFF
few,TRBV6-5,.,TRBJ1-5,TGTGCCTCGACAGAGACCCTGTCTCAGCCCCAGCATTTT,CASTETLSQPQHF
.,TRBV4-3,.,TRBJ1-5,TGCGCCAGCAGCCAAGATAAAGAACAATCGGTTCTCATCGCACCCATGCGCAATCAGCCCCAGCATTTT,CASSQDKEQSVLIAPMRNQPQHF
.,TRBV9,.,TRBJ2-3,TGTGCCAGCAGCTCCCGGGACGCACGAGTCTTGGAAGAGAATACGCAGTATTTT,CASSSRDARVLEENTQYF
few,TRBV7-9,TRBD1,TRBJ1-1,TGTGCCAGCAGCTACCCGGGACAGAGGAACACTGAAGCTTTCTTT,CASSYPGQRNTEAFF
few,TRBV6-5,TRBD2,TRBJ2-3,TGTGCCAGCAGTTACTCGACTAGCGGGGACCACACAGATACGCAGTATTTT,CASSYSTSGDHTDTQYF
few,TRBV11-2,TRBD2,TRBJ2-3,TGTGCCAGCAGCATGGGCGAGCGGGGCCGGCGGGATACGCAGTATTTT,CASSMGERGRRDTQYF
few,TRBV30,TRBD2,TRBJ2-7,TGTGCCTGGTCGGGAGGGACCGATTATTACGAGCAGTACTTC,CAWSGGTDYYEQYF
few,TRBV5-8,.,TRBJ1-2,TGTGCCAGCAGCCCATCGGGGGGCGCCGGCTATGGCTACACCTTC,CASSPSGGAGYGYTF